The 28 T cell receptor beta chains listed next were all sequenced from one sample in a study of T-cell memory formation after mild COVID-19. TCRdb re-called the 5' RACE reads with MiXCR, one entry per CDR3 protein. Of around 310,000 distinct CDR3 sequences listed, about 13% are singletons. Sequencing used PBMCs or a T cell subset sorted from them (not recorded which). All receptors come from a man younger than 35 who had mild COVID-19 (a few samples of this study predate the infection). Cell type and time point are not known.

In this sample, this clonotype turned up a few times. The chain has TRBV11-2 and TRBJ2-7, with D maybe TRBD1 (6 bases). Germline V gives CDR1 SGHAT, CDR2 FQNNGV. V was clipped by 3 bases and J by 4 bases, with 7 bases between them. The CDR3 consists of 12 residues. CDR3 sequence (DNA): TGTGCCAGCAGCTTTGGACAGTACGAGCAGTACGTC. It encodes CASSFGQYEQYV.

J is TRBJ1-1 and V is TRBV6-5; tentative D call: TRBD1 (5 bases). Germline CDR1 MNHEY, CDR2 SVGAGI. The CDR3 is made up of 15 amino acids. The V end lost 6 bases, the J end lost 5 bases, and 19 bases lay between the germline ends. CDR3 loop: CASSRQGLYSTEAFF. CDR3 nucleotides: TGTGCCAGCAGCCGGCAGGGACTGTATTCGACTGAAGCTTTCTTT.

This clonotype was recorded many times. The V and J genes are TRBV5-6 and TRBJ2-5, with D uncertain. Germline CDR1 is SGHDT and CDR2 is YYEEEE. CDR3 length: 15 amino acids. Trimming removed 0 bases at V and 7 bases at J, with 16 bases between. The CDR3 sequence: CASSLELDSTGTQYF. The CDR3 nucleotides are TGTGCCAGCAGCTTGGAGCTAGATTCGACCGGGACCCAGTACTTC.

The chain is built from TRBV4-2 and TRBJ2-7, with D tentatively TRBD1 or TRBD2 (5 bases each). Germline CDR1 LGHNA, CDR2 YNFKEQ. This CDR3 spans 15 amino acids. With 0 bases removed from V and 7 bases from J, the gap between germline ends came to 16 bases. CDR3 DNA: TGTGCCAGCAGCCAAGAATCTTCCCGAGGGACGGAGCAGTACTTC. Translation gives CASSQESSRGTEQYF.

This clonotype has only a few counts. J is TRBJ2-6 and V is TRBV20-1; D is perhaps TRBD1 (5 bases). V was trimmed by 3 bases and J by 1 base, leaving 25 bases between them. The germline V gene has CDR1 DFQATT and CDR2 SNEGSKA (reference sequence). The CDR3 is made up of 20 amino acids. The CDR3 region is CSARRPIGHLERSGANVLTF. The CDR3 DNA is TGCAGTGCTAGGAGACCTATAGGACACCTGGAGCGATCTGGGGCCAACGTCCTGACTTTC.

The CDR3 DNA reads TGTGCCATCTCTGACCGTACGACAGGTCTCGCTGAAGCTTTCTTT. It translates to CAISDRTTGLAEAFF. V and J are TRBV10-3 and TRBJ1-1; possible D gene TRBD1, 6 bases. The CDR3 runs 15 residues. V was cut by 8 bases and J by 6 bases, with 22 bases left in between. CDR1 is ENHRY and CDR2 is SYGVKD in the germline V gene.

This chain joins TRBV14 and TRBJ2-2; D unresolved. Germline CDR1 is SGHDN and CDR2 is FVKESK. Trimming stripped 1 base from V and 6 bases from J, with 6 bases between. The CDR3 loop spans 13 amino acids. The CDR3 spells CASSQGWAGELFF. In DNA form, the CDR3 reads TGTGCCAGCAGCCAAGGATGGGCCGGGGAGCTGTTTTTT.

The chain has TRBV20-1 and TRBJ1-4; the D gene is possibly TRBD1 (5 bases). Trimming took 6 bases from V and 5 from J, leaving 10 bases between them. The germline gives CDR1 DFQATT, CDR2 SNEGSKA (reference sequence). This CDR3 has 12 residues. CDR3 bases: TGCAGTGCCATAGACAGAAATGAAAAACTGTTTTTT. Translated, it gives CSAIDRNEKLFF.

The V call is TRBV15, the J call TRBJ1-3; weak D call: TRBD1 (6 bases). CDR3 length: 16 residues. Trimming took off 5 bases at V and 0 bases at J, with 14 bases between the two ends. In germline, CDR1 is LNHNV, CDR2 YYDKDF (reference sequence). Here the CDR3 reads CATSRRNRDSGNTIYF. The CDR3 nucleotides are TGTGCCACCAGCCGGAGGAACAGGGACTCTGGAAACACCATATATTTT.

This clonotype appeared a few times. The rearrangement joins TRBV4-3 to TRBJ1-2; D is possibly TRBD1 (5 bases). CDR3 size: 15 residues. The germline gives CDR1 LGHNA, CDR2 YSLEER. The ends were cut back, 0 bases at V and 4 bases at J, with 12 bases in the middle. The CDR3, as DNA: TGCGCCAGCAGCCAAGATTTGAGGGGAGGCTATGGCTACACCTTC. This encodes CASSQDLRGGYGYTF.

This clonotype was seen more than once but under ten times. The chain recombines TRBV4-1 with TRBJ2-1; TRBD1 might be the D (5 bases). Between the trimmed V and J ends, which lost 6 bases and 7 bases, there was a span of 13 bases. Germline CDR1 is MGHRA and CDR2 is YSYEKL. CDR3 length: 13 amino acids. The CDR3 nucleotides read TGCGCCAGCAGTCCGACACAGGTTAATGAGCAGTTCTTC. Protein product: CASSPTQVNEQFF.

The chain recombines TRBV6-2 or TRBV6-3 with TRBJ2-7; 7 nucleotides align to TRBD2. V shed 8 bases and J 0 bases; nucleotides not matched to a gene: 10. Germline-derived CDR1 and CDR2 are MNHEY and SVGEGT. There are 15 residues in the CDR3. The CDR3 region is CASGLPGTTSYEQYF. The CDR3, as DNA: TGTGCCAGCGGCCTTCCCGGGACTACCTCCTACGAGCAGTACTTC.

The table lists this clonotype with a few counts. This sequence joins TRBV4-1 and TRBJ1-1; TRBD1 is a possible D gene (6 bases). V lost 1 base and J lost 2, with 11 bases in between. The CDR3 runs to 15 residues. Germline CDR1 and CDR2: MGHRA and YSYEKL. The CDR3 DNA is TGCGCCAGCAGCCAAGGCCAGGGGCTTAACACTGAAGCTTTCTTT. Translation gives CASSQGQGLNTEAFF.

This clonotype was seen at least ten times. The CDR3 DNA sequence: TGCGCCAGCAGGCGTGCGGGGGGGCCTCGGGAGCAGTACTTC. It encodes CASRRAGGPREQYF. The chain carries TRBV5-1 and TRBJ2-7; 9 bases are a match to TRBD2. The CDR3 loop spans 14 amino acids. The V gene end was trimmed by 5 bases and the J gene end by 7 bases; junction bases not matched to a gene: 10. Germline lookup yields CDR1 SGHRS and CDR2 YFSETQ.

This clonotype was observed a handful of times. The V call is TRBV4-3, the J call TRBJ1-2, with D possibly being TRBD1 (5 bases). V lost 1 base and J 2 bases, leaving 11 bases between the germline ends. Germline CDR1 reads LGHNA; CDR2 reads YSLEER. This CDR3 spans 15 amino acids. The CDR3 region has the DNA TGCGCCAGCAGCCAAGGAGCGACAGTGAACTATGGCTACACCTTC. This codes for CASSQGATVNYGYTF.

This clonotype came up a few times. The chain has TRBV30 and TRBJ2-5; no clear D. This CDR3 is built from 14 residues. Trimming pared 0 bases from V and 7 bases from J, leaving 15 bases between. CDR1 and CDR2 (germline): GTSNPN, SVGIG (reference sequence). The CDR3 region is CAWSVADALWTQYF. CDR3 in DNA: TGTGCCTGGAGTGTAGCAGACGCCCTATGGACCCAGTACTTC.

This clonotype was observed a handful of times. V usage is TRBV9 and J usage is TRBJ2-3; TRBD2 matches at 8 bases. The CDR3 loop spans 14 amino acids. Germline values: CDR1 SGDLS, CDR2 YYNGEE. V lost 7 bases and J lost 3; bases outside the gene matches: 7. DNA for the CDR3: TGTGCCAGCGAAGCGGGGGCCCGGACAGATACGCAGTATTTT. The encoded protein is CASEAGARTDTQYF.

J is TRBJ1-1 and V is TRBV30, with D possibly matching TRBD1 (5 bases). Germline V CDR1 and CDR2: GTSNPN, SVGIG (reference sequence). V lost 1 base and J 8 bases, leaving 14 bases between the germline ends. CDR3 length: 13 residues. CDR3 in amino acids: CAWSATFRTEAFF. The CDR3 DNA sequence: TGTGCCTGGAGTGCCACATTTAGGACAGAAGCTTTCTTT.

The chain carries TRBV11-2 and TRBJ1-5; 7 bases align to TRBD1. This CDR3 has 16 amino acids. With V trimmed by 2 bases and J by 3 bases, 7 bases remained unmatched. Germline-derived CDR1 and CDR2 are SGHAT and FQNNGV. The CDR3 spells CASSLFPGQLNQPQHF. In nucleotides, the CDR3 is TGTGCCAGCAGCTTATTTCCGGGACAGCTCAATCAGCCCCAGCATTTT.

The chain recombines TRBV25-1 with TRBJ2-5, with TRBD2 identical over 15 bases. The CDR3 has 18 amino acids. The J segment lost 5 bases and the V segment lost 1 base, leaving 8 bases of the junction unmatched. CDR1 is MGHDK, CDR2 SYGVNS, per germline. CDR3 coding DNA: TGTGCCAGCAGTGAATCGAAGGGACTAGCGGGGGGAGATGAGACCCAGTACTTC. Amino acids: CASSESKGLAGGDETQYF.

This clonotype occurred a few times. This chain joins TRBV5-1 and TRBJ1-2; D not resolved. Deletions cut 4 bases from V and 6 bases from J, with 16 bases between. CDR1 and CDR2 (germline): SGHRS, YFSETQ. The CDR3 totals 14 residues. Here the CDR3 reads CASSLRSGSDGYTF. CDR3 DNA: TGCGCCAGCAGCCTACGGTCTGGATCGGATGGCTACACCTTC.

This clonotype has a handful of counts. The J gene is TRBJ2-3, the V gene TRBV11-2, with D perhaps TRBD1 or TRBD2 (5 bases each). The CDR3 runs 15 residues. Germline V gene data show CDR1 as SGHAT and CDR2 as FQNNGV. Trimming removed 5 bases from V and 5 bases from J, with 17 bases in between. CDR3 loop: CASSGKGPEIDTQYF. CDR3 nucleotides: TGTGCCAGCAGCGGAAAGGGACCTGAGATAGATACGCAGTATTTT. Drawing the rest from reference TRBV11-2 and TRBJ2-3, the complete variable domain is EAGVAQSPRYKIIEKRQSVAFWCNPISGHATLYWYQQILGQGPKLLIQFQNNGVVDDSQLPKDRFSAERLKGVDSTLKIQPAKLEDSAVYLCASSGKGPEIDTQYFGPGTRLTVL.

This clonotype has only a few counts. The J gene is TRBJ2-5, the V gene TRBV7-9; D possibly corresponds to TRBD1 (5 bases). This CDR3 spans 15 amino acids. Trimming cost V 3 bases and J 1 base, with 12 bases left between them. Germline CDR1 reads SEHNR; CDR2 reads FQNEAQ (reference sequence). CDR3: CASSFWGLVQETQYF. CDR3 in DNA: TGTGCCAGCAGCTTTTGGGGCTTGGTCCAAGAGACCCAGTACTTC.

This clonotype was observed a handful of times. This chain connects TRBV5-1 to TRBJ2-5; D tentatively fits TRBD1 or TRBD2 (5 bases each). The CDR3 runs to 16 residues. The V end lost 4 bases, the J end lost 5 bases, and 21 bases lay between the germline ends. Germline V lookup: CDR1 SGHRS, CDR2 YFSETQ. CDR3 DNA sequence: TGCGCCAGCAGCGGGGGTCTCCAGTGGGGTGGTGAGACCCAGTACTTC. Residues: CASSGGLQWGGETQYF.

This chain joins TRBV30 and TRBJ2-2; TRBD1 matches 10 bases. Losses at the gene ends were 2 bases for V and 7 bases for J; bases not matched to a gene: 4. Germline CDR1 is GTSNPN and CDR2 is SVGIG (reference sequence). This CDR3 has 14 amino acids. The CDR3, as DNA: TGTGCCTGGAGTCCGGGACAGGGGAACGGGGAGCTGTTTTTT. Amino acid sequence: CAWSPGQGNGELFF.

The chain carries TRBV20-1 and TRBJ2-5, with 8 bases lining up with TRBD1. Germline V gene lookup returns CDR1 DFQATT and CDR2 SNEGSKA (reference sequence). CDR3 length: 15 residues. Unmatched junction bases numbered 11, after V lost 6 bases and J lost 2 bases. CDR3 protein: CSANTGTGQQETQYF. The CDR3, as DNA: TGCAGTGCCAACACCGGGACAGGCCAACAAGAGACCCAGTACTTC.

This clonotype has more than one count but fewer than ten. DNA of the CDR3: TGTGCCAGCAGTTACTCTTCGTCGGGCGGCTACACCTTC. Translation: CASSYSSSGGYTF. The chain combines TRBV6-5 with TRBJ1-2; D is ambiguous. Germline-derived CDR1 and CDR2 are MNHEY and SVGAGI. The CDR3 runs 13 residues. V lost 0 bases and J lost 8, with 10 bases in between.

The chain couples TRBV28 to TRBJ2-2; D call uncertain. The germline gives CDR1 MDHEN, CDR2 SYDVKM. The V end lost 7 bases, the J end lost 6 bases, and 12 bases lay between the germline ends. The CDR3 has 13 residues. CDR3 in DNA: TGTGCCAGCAAAAAGGCTGGGGCCGGGGAGCTGTTTTTT. Translated: CASKKAGAGELFF.